This passage covers 13 T cell receptor beta chains from one sample sequenced in a study of cytomegalovirus exposure and HLA in healthy donors. PCR was performed using 60 Vbeta and 13 Jbeta primers. Repertoires were generated with immunoSEQ multiplex PCR, while TCRdb's copy carries only in-frame clones and drops some. The table lists 110,000 to 150,000 clones, roughly four fifths of them singletons, with more than 6.5% in the top ten. Sample: PBMCs. The receptors here all came from a young man in good health and CMV-seronegative.

This clone was counted once. This chain links TRBV11-2 with TRBJ2-7, with 7 positions matching TRBD1. V trimming: 6 bases; J trimming: 2 bases; junction bases outside the gene matches: 7. The CDR3 contains 14 residues. The germline gives CDR1 SGHAT, CDR2 FQNNGV. The CDR3 protein is CASRLEGAAYEQYF. The CDR3 DNA is TGTGCCAGCAGACTAGAGGGGGCCGCCTACGAGCAGTACTTC. Drawing the rest from reference TRBV11-2 and TRBJ2-7, the complete variable domain is EAGVAQSPRYKIIEKRQSVAFWCNPISGHATLYWYQQILGQGPKLLIQFQNNGVVDDSQLPKDRFSAERLKGVDSTLKIQPAKLEDSAVYLCASRLEGAAYEQYFGPGTRLTVT.

On this clone itself: One junction end disagrees with the germline gene, perhaps due to a read error. The chain uses TRBV9 and TRBJ2-2; 7 bases fit TRBD1. The length of the CDR3 is 14 residues. Germline V CDR1 and CDR2: SGDLS, YYNGEE. CDR3 region: CASSVQGNSGELFF. In nucleotides, the CDR3 is TGTGCCAGCAGTGTACAGGGGAACTCCGGGGAGCTGTTTTTT.

This chain uses TRBV5-1 with TRBJ2-5, with a possible D match to TRBD2 (6 bases). The V and J ends lost 7 bases and 5 bases respectively, with 15 bases between them. CDR1 and CDR2 from the germline V gene are SGHRS and YFSETQ. This CDR3 spans 13 amino acids. CDR3 bases: TGCGCCAGCGCGGGCGGGATCGGGGAGACCCAGTACTTC. This gives the protein CASAGGIGETQYF.

The V call is TRBV7-3, the J call TRBJ1-1; TRBD1 matches at 8 bases. The trim removed 4 bases at V and 5 bases at J, leaving 6 bases unmatched. Germline CDR1 and CDR2: SGHTA and FQGTGA. This CDR3 is 14 amino acids long. The CDR3 spells CASSSSTGETEAFF. The CDR3 bases are TGTGCCAGCAGCTCATCGACAGGGGAAACTGAAGCTTTCTTT.

The CDR3 is CASSLDRLGGNIQYF. CDR3 bases: TGCGCCAGCAGCTTGGACAGGTTGGGGGGAAACATTCAGTACTTC. The V gene is TRBV5-1, the J gene TRBJ2-4, with D perhaps matching TRBD2 (6 bases). Trimming took 0 bases from V and 6 from J, leaving 13 bases between them. The CDR3 is made up of 15 amino acids. Germline V CDR1 and CDR2: SGHRS, YFSETQ.

The chain couples TRBV15 to TRBJ2-1; D is perhaps TRBD2 (5 bases). Germline V gives CDR1 LNHNV, CDR2 YYDKDF (reference sequence). This CDR3 is built from 15 residues. V dropped 0 bases and J dropped 0 bases, with 6 bases sitting between them. As DNA, the CDR3 is TGTGCCACCAGCAGAGAAGGGAGCTCCTACAATGAGCAGTTCTTC. It translates to CATSREGSSYNEQFF.

The CDR3 nucleotides read TGTGCCAGCAGTTCCACCTCTGGAGGGCTCGGAAACACCATATATTTT. Amino acid sequence: CASSSTSGGLGNTIYF. The chain has TRBV27 and TRBJ1-3; D not resolved. CDR3 length equals 16 residues. Per germline, CDR1 MNHEY and CDR2 SMNVEV (reference sequence). V was cut by 4 bases and J by 4 bases, with 17 bases left in between.

Note on this clone: The same CDR3 arises from other DNA sequences in this sample as well. This chain joins TRBV7-3 and TRBJ2-1, with 12 nucleotides matching TRBD2. There are 15 residues in the CDR3. Germline V gene sequence: CDR1 SGHTA, CDR2 FQGTGA. V shed 3 bases, J shed 5 bases, and the junction held 2 bases outside the gene matches. The CDR3 protein is CASSFTSGGNNEQFF. DNA of the CDR3: TGTGCCAGCAGCTTTACTAGCGGGGGGAACAATGAGCAGTTCTTC.

This chain links TRBV7-8 with TRBJ2-7, with 9 bases aligning to TRBD2. In germline, CDR1 is SGHVS, CDR2 FQNEAQ. The V segment lost 5 bases and the J segment 6 bases; nucleotides outside the gene matches: 14. This CDR3 has 16 residues. CDR3: CASSGGGSGRFLEQYF. The CDR3 DNA reads TGTGCCAGCAGCGGGGGGGGGAGCGGGAGGTTTCTCGAGCAGTACTTC.

The chain joins TRBV5-1 to TRBJ1-2; perhaps TRBD1 as D (6 bases). The CDR3 contains 14 residues. The ends were cut back, 4 bases at V and 4 bases at J, with 14 bases in the middle. Germline-derived CDR1 and CDR2 are SGHRS and YFSETQ. CDR3 sequence reads: CASSTRQASYGYTF. CDR3 nucleotides: TGCGCCAGCAGCACCCGACAGGCTTCCTATGGCTACACCTTC. Together with reference TRBV5-1 and TRBJ1-2, the CDR3 gives the full variable domain: KAGVTQTPRYLIKTRGQQVTLSCSPISGHRSVSWYQQTPGQGLQFLFEYFSETQRNKGNFPGRFSGRQFSNSRSEMNVSTLELGDSALYLCASSTRQASYGYTFGSGTRLTVV.

This chain joins TRBV30 and TRBJ2-1, with 8 positions matching TRBD2. Germline-derived CDR1 and CDR2 are GTSNPN and SVGIG (reference sequence). V trimming: 5 bases; J trimming: 9 bases; junction bases outside the gene matches: 9. The CDR3 is 13 residues long. The CDR3 DNA is TGTGCCTGGGACCCCCAGGCGGGGGGTGAGCAGTTCTTC. Protein: CAWDPQAGGEQFF.

The V gene is TRBV6-6, the J gene TRBJ1-2, with 7 bases matching TRBD1. Germline V lookup: CDR1 MNHNY, CDR2 SVGAGI (reference sequence). The CDR3 extends over 13 amino acids. V shed 11 bases, J shed 4 bases, and the junction held 10 bases outside the gene matches. Here the CDR3 reads CAGRQGEGYGYTF. The CDR3 DNA reads TGTGCCGGCCGACAGGGTGAGGGCTATGGCTACACCTTC.

The chain is built from TRBV4-1 and TRBJ1-4; D remains unclear. Germline CDR1 is MGHRA and CDR2 is YSYEKL. V lost 0 bases, J lost 5 bases, and 13 bases lay in between. There are 16 residues in the CDR3. The CDR3 spells CASSQDLGSPNEKLFF. The DNA for the CDR3 is TGCGCCAGCAGCCAAGATTTGGGCAGTCCCAATGAAAAACTGTTTTTT.